Shown below are 18 T cell receptor beta chains from a single sample sequenced in a study of cytomegalovirus exposure and HLA in healthy donors. Amplification used 60 Vbeta primers and 13 Jbeta primers. Profiled with immunoSEQ multiplex PCR; TCRdb holds only in-frame clones, not every one. Among under 150,000 clones listed, roughly 80% were seen once. The material sequenced was PBMCs. Source of these receptors: a woman aged 40 to 50 in good health and CMV-seropositive.

The V call is TRBV30, the J call TRBJ1-1; D is unresolved. The CDR3 covers 12 residues. Germline V CDR1 and CDR2: GTSNPN, SVGIG (reference sequence). Deletions cut 4 bases from V and 3 bases from J, with 9 bases between. DNA for the CDR3: TGTGCCTGGATTGGGGAGTACACTGAAGCTTTCTTT. As protein: CAWIGEYTEAFF.

The chain has TRBV2 and TRBJ1-1; D gene uncertain. Looked up from germline, CDR1 is SNHLY and CDR2 is FYNNEI. The CDR3 is 12 residues long. With 4 bases removed from V and 11 bases from J, the gap between germline ends came to 14 bases. CDR3 amino acids: CASSVGPAGAFF. CDR3 nucleotide sequence: TGTGCCAGCAGTGTTGGGCCCGCGGGGGCTTTCTTT.

The chain joins TRBV19 to TRBJ1-1; weak D call: TRBD1 (6 bases). The CDR3 loop spans 14 amino acids. Trimming cost V 6 bases and J 1 base, with 12 bases left between them. The germline gives CDR1 LNHDA, CDR2 SQIVND (reference sequence). The CDR3 DNA follows: TGTGCCAGTAGGGTCCAGGGGTCGAACACTGAAGCTTTCTTT. It is translated as CASRVQGSNTEAFF.

Comment on this clone: The sample carries other DNA sequences with the same CDR3. V and J are TRBV2 and TRBJ2-7; 9 positions agree with TRBD1. Germline V gene data show CDR1 as SNHLY and CDR2 as FYNNEI. The CDR3 spans 12 residues. The trim removed 6 bases at V and 3 bases at J, leaving 0 bases unmatched. As DNA, the CDR3 is TGTGCCAGCAGGGGACAGGGCTACGAGCAGTACTTC. Translating gives CASRGQGYEQYF.

This rearrangement joins TRBV30 to TRBJ1-6; D is ambiguous. Germline-derived CDR1 and CDR2 are GTSNPN and SVGIG (reference sequence). The CDR3 is 12 residues long. Trimming took off 8 bases at V and 9 bases at J, with 14 bases between the two ends. Here the CDR3 DNA reads TGTGCCGCCGCGGGATCAACTTCACCCCTCCACTTT. The encoded protein is CAAAGSTSPLHF.

This chain connects TRBV6-1 to TRBJ2-5; 8 nucleotides align to TRBD2. The J call may not be correct, given that the DNA end is closer to TRBJ2-7. CDR1 and CDR2 from the germline V gene are MNHNS and SASEGT. The CDR3 length is 16 residues. CDR3 coding DNA: TGTGCCAGCAGTGAACGGGAGGGGCCGAGAGTCTACGAGCAGTACTTC. Encoded protein: CASSEREGPRVYEQYF.

This clone appeared a few times. V gene TRBV9 combines with J gene TRBJ1-1; unclear D gene. Germline V gives CDR1 SGDLS, CDR2 YYNGEE. Trimming removed 4 bases from V and 3 bases from J, with 4 bases in between. This CDR3 comprises 11 residues. The CDR3 nucleotides read TGTGCCAGCAGCTCCGACACTGAAGCTTTCTTT. Amino acid sequence: CASSSDTEAFF.

V gene TRBV6-6 combines with J gene TRBJ2-3; 14 nucleotides line up with TRBD2. CDR1 is MNHNY, CDR2 SVGAGI, per germline (reference sequence). The junction had 4 bases not matched to a gene; V was cut back by 5 bases and J by 9 bases. The CDR3 contains 14 residues. Here the CDR3 reads CASSGTSGSPTQYF. CDR3 bases: TGTGCCAGCAGTGGGACTAGCGGGAGTCCCACGCAGTATTTT.

The chain combines TRBV6-1 with TRBJ1-4; 9 bases are shared with TRBD1. Germline lookup yields CDR1 MNHNS and CDR2 SASEGT. V lost 6 bases and J lost 6; bases outside the gene matches: 8. There are 15 residues in the CDR3. The CDR3: CASSPGTGTDEKLFF. CDR3 DNA sequence: TGTGCCAGCAGCCCCGGGACAGGGACGGATGAAAAACTGTTTTTT.

Regarding this clone: The same CDR3 can be traced to other DNA sequences in this sample. The genes are TRBV6-5 and TRBJ2-7; D remains unclear. The CDR3 contains 12 residues. CDR1 is MNHEY and CDR2 is SVGAGI in the germline V gene. V shed 5 bases and J shed 4 bases, with 9 bases lying between them. CDR3 DNA sequence: TGTGCCAGCAGTCCCCCCCTATACGAGCAGTACTTC. It codes for CASSPPLYEQYF.

The V call is TRBV28, the J call TRBJ2-3; 8 nucleotides align to TRBD2. The ends lost 9 bases at V and 5 bases at J; junction bases unmatched: 4. Germline assignment: CDR1 MDHEN and CDR2 SYDVKM. The CDR3 spans 12 residues. The CDR3 loop is CASCGGIDTQYF. CDR3 coding DNA: TGTGCCAGTTGCGGGGGGATAGATACGCAGTATTTT.

This chain links TRBV13 with TRBJ2-3, with 7 bases that match TRBD2. Germline CDR1 and CDR2: PRHDT and FYEKMQ (reference sequence). V shed 3 bases and J 5 bases; nucleotides not matched to a gene: 11. The CDR3 consists of 16 residues. CDR3 nucleotides: TGTGCCAGCAGCTTCGCTGGCGCGGGAGCGGTAGATACGCAGTATTTT. Translated, it gives CASSFAGAGAVDTQYF. Variable domain in full (rest from reference TRBV13 and TRBJ2-3): AAGVIQSPRHLIKEKRETATLKCYPIPRHDTVYWYQQGPGQDPQFLISFYEKMQSDKGSIPDRFSAQQFSDYHSELNMSSLELGDSALYFCASSFAGAGAVDTQYFGPGTRLTVL.

CDR3 in DNA: TGTGCCAGCAGCCCGCGAGGGGCGGGACTAGCTAAGACCGGGGAGCTGTTTTTT. It codes for CASSPRGAGLAKTGELFF. V and J are TRBV4-2 and TRBJ2-2, with 9 bases identical to TRBD2. CDR1 LGHNA and CDR2 YNFKEQ come from the germline V gene. The J segment lost 5 bases and the V segment lost 4 bases, leaving 14 bases of the junction unmatched. This CDR3 contains 18 residues.

In its sample, this clone was seen once. J is TRBJ2-3 and V is TRBV19; D gene unclear. Germline CDR1 LNHDA, CDR2 SQIVND (reference sequence). The CDR3 spans 16 residues. The V and J ends lost 6 bases and 0 bases respectively, with 16 bases between them. The CDR3 nucleotides are TGTGCCAGTAGCTCCCTTATTACCTATAGCACAGATACGCAGTATTTT. Translation: CASSSLITYSTDTQYF. Full variable domain (rest looked up from reference TRBV19 and TRBJ2-3): DGGITQSPKYLFRKEGQNVTLSCEQNLNHDAMYWYRQDPGQGLRLIYYSQIVNDFQKGDIAEGYSVSREKKESFPLTVTSAQKNPTAFYLCASSSLITYSTDTQYFGPGTRLTVL.

V usage is TRBV5-8 and J usage is TRBJ1-3, with a possible D match to TRBD1 (5 bases). Germline loops: CDR1 SGHTS, CDR2 YDEGEE. The CDR3 runs to 14 residues. Trimming stripped 0 bases from V and 4 bases from J, with 8 bases between. The CDR3 region is CASSLAGGGNTIYF. The CDR3 region has the DNA TGTGCCAGCAGCTTGGCGGGGGGAGGAAACACCATATATTTT.

The chain has TRBV7-9 and TRBJ1-2, with 11 bases aligning to TRBD1. CDR3 length: 14 residues. Looked up from germline, CDR1 is SEHNR and CDR2 is FQNEAQ (reference sequence). Germline trimming cut 5 bases from V and 3 bases from J; bases unmatched to any gene: 2. In DNA, the CDR3 is TGTGCCAGCAGCGGGACAGGGGGTTACTATGGCTACACCTTC. Amino acid sequence: CASSGTGGYYGYTF.

This chain's CDR3 is CASRPGLEGRKDIQYF. In DNA, the CDR3 is TGCGCCAGCAGACCGGGACTCGAGGGTCGAAAAGACATTCAGTACTTC. The rearrangement joins TRBV5-1 to TRBJ2-4; maybe TRBD2 (6 bases). V was shortened by 5 bases and J by 8 bases, with 23 bases between the two germline ends. Germline CDR1 reads SGHRS; CDR2 reads YFSETQ. The CDR3 is made up of 16 amino acids.

This clone was seen a few times. V and J are TRBV5-4 and TRBJ1-5; no reliable D call. The V and J ends lost 0 bases and 4 bases respectively, with 5 bases between them. Germline loops: CDR1 SGHNT, CDR2 YYREEE (reference sequence). The CDR3 consists of 13 residues. The CDR3 loop reads CASSLDKNQPQHF. CDR3 nucleotide sequence: TGTGCCAGCAGCTTGGACAAGAATCAGCCCCAGCATTTT.